This T cell receptor (beta chain) was documented in a study of T cells and Merkel cell carcinoma outcomes. TCRdb keeps only in-frame clones here, not all; method: immunoSEQ multiplex PCR. The table has fewer than 20,000 clones, around 86% seen once. Findings and limits, study-wide: Reportedly, T-cell repertoire with density predicts Merkel cell carcinoma outcomes.

This clone has just a few counts. As yet, its antigen is unknown. Looked up from germline, CDR1 is LNHDA and CDR2 is SQIVND (reference sequence). J lost 4 bases, V lost 6 bases, and 8 bases had no gene match. The CDR3 has 15 amino acids. This chain joins TRBV19 and TRBJ1-2; TRBD1 matches at 10 bases. This sequence was found in a human donor with Merkel cell carcinoma. The sequencing input was tumor tissue from Merkel cell carcinoma. The CDR3 DNA follows: TGTGCCAGTAGCAGACAGGGGGCGCATTTCTATGGCTACACCTTC. Amino acids: CASSRQGAHFYGYTF.